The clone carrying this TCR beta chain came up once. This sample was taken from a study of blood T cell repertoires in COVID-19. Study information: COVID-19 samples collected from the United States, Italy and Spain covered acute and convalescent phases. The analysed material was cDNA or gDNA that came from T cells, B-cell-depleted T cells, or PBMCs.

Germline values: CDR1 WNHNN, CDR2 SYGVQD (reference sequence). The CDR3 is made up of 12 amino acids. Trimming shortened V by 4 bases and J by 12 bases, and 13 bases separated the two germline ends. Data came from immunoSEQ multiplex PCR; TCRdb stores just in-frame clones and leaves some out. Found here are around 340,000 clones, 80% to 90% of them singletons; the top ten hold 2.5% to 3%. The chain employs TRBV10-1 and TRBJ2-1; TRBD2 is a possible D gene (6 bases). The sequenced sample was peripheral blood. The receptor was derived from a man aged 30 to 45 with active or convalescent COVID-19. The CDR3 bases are TGCGCCAGCAGTGGAAGCCGGGACTTGCAGTTCTTC. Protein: CASSGSRDLQFF.